This T cell receptor (beta chain) emerged from a study of blood T cells in healthy people across ages. It was with a sample-barcoded 5' primer and a J-beta primer mix that a second PCR of roughly 6 to 11 cycles was run. Each cDNA molecule, via a template-switch adaptor with 12 random nucleotides, was tagged. TCRdb used MiXCR to reprocess the 5' RACE reads, holding one entry per CDR3 protein. Of some 880,000 distinct CDR3 sequences in the sample, about 36% were seen once. General study points: Versus aged donors, long-lived donors had higher diversity and more naive CD4+ cells. Roughly linearly, TCR beta diversity per million T cells fell as age increased.

This CDR3 has 17 residues. Trimming shortened V by 5 bases and J by 0 bases, and 22 bases separated the two germline ends. Germline V gene sequence: CDR1 DFQATT, CDR2 SNEGSKA (reference sequence). In its sample, this clonotype was seen a few times. Its antigen is currently unknown. This chain connects TRBV20-1 to TRBJ1-1; no clear D gene. The sequencing input was blood. This receptor was obtained from a man in his late teens or twenties in good health. The CDR3 protein is CSALRPRGHEMNTEAFF. CDR3 DNA: TGCAGTGCTCTCCGTCCGCGCGGGCATGAGATGAACACTGAAGCTTTCTTT.